This T cell receptor beta chain comes out of a study of blood T cell repertoires in COVID-19. On the study more broadly: COVID-19 samples collected from the United States, Italy and Spain covered acute and convalescent phases. The cDNA or gDNA used as material had been derived from T cells, B-cell-depleted T cells, or PBMCs.

The germline V gene has CDR1 MGHRA and CDR2 YSYEKL. Trimming removed 0 bases from V and 3 bases from J, with 12 bases in between. The CDR3 totals 15 residues. In the source study's methods: Estimates of nucleated cell counts were drawn from the amplification of reference gene primers. Produced via immunoSEQ multiplex PCR; TCRdb's table is partial and in-frame only. Clone size and the V and J calls come from that table; the DNA yielded D and trimming. The sample consists of 300,000 to 350,000 clones, about 86% of them appearing once. The TCR sequence derives from a man younger than 45 with active or convalescent COVID-19. Sequenced: peripheral blood. This rearrangement joins TRBV4-1 to TRBJ2-7; D uncertain. CDR3 region: CASSQDQHGGYEQYF. The CDR3 nucleotides are TGCGCCAGCAGCCAAGATCAGCACGGCGGCTACGAGCAGTACTTC.